Sequencing of this TCR beta chain was carried out in a study of control samples from healthy donors and cancer patients. The repertoire was sequenced with immunoSEQ multiplex PCR; TCRdb's copy has only in-frame clones and lacks some. The sample holds 130,000 or so clones, 88% seen once. The sequenced sample consisted of blood. The receptor comes from a man aged 50 or older in good health.

The CDR3 reads CASSDDRGRAYEQYF. The CDR3 DNA sequence: TGTGCCAGCAGTGACGACAGGGGCCGGGCGTACGAGCAGTACTTC. The V call is TRBV25-1, the J call TRBJ2-7; 8 nucleotides match TRBD1. Germline CDR1 and CDR2: MGHDK and SYGVNS. The CDR3 is 15 amino acids. The V and J ends lost 3 bases and 4 bases, in that order; junction bases with no gene match: 8.